This T cell receptor beta chain was sequenced during a study of CD8+ T cells in alopecia areata. About the research overall: C3H/HeJ donors with spontaneous alopecia, about 6-13 months old, supplied skin grafts to roughly 6-11-week-old female C3H/HeJ mice. The study's findings and limits: Elevated clonality characterized lesional scalp relative to normal scalp, particularly in alopecia totalis/universalis. Scalp sequencing captures resident alphabeta T cells of normal skin too. Mice showed TCR sharing more clearly than patients did, possibly owing to HLA.

Per the germline V gene, CDR1 is NNHDY and CDR2 is SYVADS. The CDR3 loop spans 15 amino acids. Worth noting for this clone: What it binds is unknown. Gene names and germline match the mouse. The missing CDR3 end, 4 residues past where the read stops, is filled in from the germline J gene.

After pooling, cutaneous lymph node cells were sorted with CD4, CD8alpha, NKG2D, NKG2ACE and other markers. As the sequencing template, cDNA was produced by extracting RNA and reverse transcribing it. The protocol was immunoSEQ multiplex PCR, while the TCRdb copy is restricted to in-frame clones and leaves out a portion. This record lists 290,000 or so clones, none seen once only, and the top ten clones contain more than 1%. The sequenced sample consisted of CD4+ T cells sorted from a lymph node. The clonotype originates from a C3H/HeJ mouse with alopecia areata. The strain is characterized by the MHC haplotype H2-k. The chain is built from TRBV13-3 and TRBJ2-5, with 9 nucleotides matching TRBD1. Incomplete CDR3 DNA: TGTGCCAGCAGTGATCGAGGGACAGGGAAAGAC. The encoded protein is CASSDRGTGKD. The CDR3 as a whole reads CASSDRGTGKDTQYF.